The T cell receptor beta chain described here comes from a study of blood T cell repertoires in COVID-19. For the study at large: The United States, Italy and Spain were the sources of the acute and convalescent COVID-19 samples. PBMCs, B-cell-depleted T cells, or T cells provided the cDNA or gDNA that made up the material.

Original handling: Reference gene primer amplification gave nucleated cell count estimates. Profiling relied on immunoSEQ multiplex PCR, and the TCRdb table lists in-frame clones only, not all of them. V, J and clone size reflect that table, while D and trimming were determined from the DNA. The repertoire consists of a few hundred thousand clones, with 70% to 80% occurring once and the leading ten covering about 3.1%. Germline V gene data show CDR1 as SGDLS and CDR2 as YYNGEE. Trimming cost V 0 bases and J 10 bases, with 11 bases left between them. The CDR3 has 14 amino acids. The sequenced sample consisted of peripheral blood. This chain joins TRBV9 and TRBJ1-6, with D unresolved. The sequence derives from a woman aged 80 or over with acute or convalescent COVID-19. CDR3: CASSVDSGGSPLHF. The CDR3 DNA is TGTGCCAGCAGCGTAGATTCGGGTGGCTCACCCCTCCACTTT.